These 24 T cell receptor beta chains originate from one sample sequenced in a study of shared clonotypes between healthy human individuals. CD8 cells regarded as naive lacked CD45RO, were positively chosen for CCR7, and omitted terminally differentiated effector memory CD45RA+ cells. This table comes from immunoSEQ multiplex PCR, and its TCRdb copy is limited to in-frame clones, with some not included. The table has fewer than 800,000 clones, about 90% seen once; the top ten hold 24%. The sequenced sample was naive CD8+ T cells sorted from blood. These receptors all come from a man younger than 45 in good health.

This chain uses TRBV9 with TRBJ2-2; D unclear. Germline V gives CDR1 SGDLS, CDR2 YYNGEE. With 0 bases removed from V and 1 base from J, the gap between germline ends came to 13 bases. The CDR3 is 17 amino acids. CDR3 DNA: TGTGCCAGCAGCGTAGAATTTGGTCAGGAGAACACCGGGGAGCTGTTTTTT. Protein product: CASSVEFGQENTGELFF.

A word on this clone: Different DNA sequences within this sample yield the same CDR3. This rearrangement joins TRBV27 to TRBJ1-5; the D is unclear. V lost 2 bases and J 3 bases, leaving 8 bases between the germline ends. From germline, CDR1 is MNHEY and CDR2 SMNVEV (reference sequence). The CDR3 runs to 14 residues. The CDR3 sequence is CASSLQGNNQPQHF. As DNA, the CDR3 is TGTGCCAGCAGTTTACAAGGCAACAATCAGCCCCAGCATTTT.

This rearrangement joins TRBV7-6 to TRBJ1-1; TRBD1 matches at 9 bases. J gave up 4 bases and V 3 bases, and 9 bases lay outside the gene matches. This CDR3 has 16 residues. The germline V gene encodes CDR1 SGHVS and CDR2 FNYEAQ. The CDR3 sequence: CASSFGTGTEGTEAFF. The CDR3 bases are TGTGCCAGCAGCTTCGGGACAGGGACGGAGGGCACTGAAGCTTTCTTT.

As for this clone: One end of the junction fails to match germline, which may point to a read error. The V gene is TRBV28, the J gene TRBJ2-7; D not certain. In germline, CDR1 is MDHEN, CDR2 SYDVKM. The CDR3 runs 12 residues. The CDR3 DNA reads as TGTGCCAGCAGTTATGCCTCCCACGAGCAGTACTTC. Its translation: CASSYASHEQYF.

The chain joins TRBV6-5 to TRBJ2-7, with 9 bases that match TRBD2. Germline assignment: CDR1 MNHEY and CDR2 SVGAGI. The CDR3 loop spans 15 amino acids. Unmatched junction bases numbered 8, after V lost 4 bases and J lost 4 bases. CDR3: CASSSPTSGIYEQYF. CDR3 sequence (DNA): TGTGCCAGCAGTTCACCGACTAGCGGTATTTACGAGCAGTACTTC.

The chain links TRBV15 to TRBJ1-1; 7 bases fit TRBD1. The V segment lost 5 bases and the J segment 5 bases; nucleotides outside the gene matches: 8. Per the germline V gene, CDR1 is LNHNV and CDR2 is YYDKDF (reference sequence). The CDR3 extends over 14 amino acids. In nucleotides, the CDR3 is TGTGCCACCAGCTCAGACAGGGTGGGAACTGAAGCTTTCTTT. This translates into CATSSDRVGTEAFF.

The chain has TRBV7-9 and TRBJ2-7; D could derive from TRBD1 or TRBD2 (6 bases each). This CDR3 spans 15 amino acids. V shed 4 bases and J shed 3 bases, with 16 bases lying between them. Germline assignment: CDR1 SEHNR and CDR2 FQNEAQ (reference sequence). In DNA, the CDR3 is TGTGCCAGCAGCTCCGAGGGGGGACCGAGCTACGAGCAGTACTTC. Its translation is CASSSEGGPSYEQYF.

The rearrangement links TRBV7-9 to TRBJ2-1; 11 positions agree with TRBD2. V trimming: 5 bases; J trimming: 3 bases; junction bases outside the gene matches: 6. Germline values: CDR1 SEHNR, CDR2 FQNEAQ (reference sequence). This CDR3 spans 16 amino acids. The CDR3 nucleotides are TGTGCCAGCAGCCTTAGCGGGAGGGACTTCTACAATGAGCAGTTCTTC. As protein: CASSLSGRDFYNEQFF. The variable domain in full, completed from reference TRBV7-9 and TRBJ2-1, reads DTGVSQNPRHKITKRGQNVTFRCDPISEHNRLYWYRQTLGQGPEFLTYFQNEAQLEKSRLLSDRFSAERPKGSFSTLEIQRTEQGDSAMYLCASSLSGRDFYNEQFFGPGTRLTVL.

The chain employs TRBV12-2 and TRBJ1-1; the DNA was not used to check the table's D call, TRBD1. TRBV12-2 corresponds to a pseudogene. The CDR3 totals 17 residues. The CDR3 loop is CASRLEQLDRENTEAFF. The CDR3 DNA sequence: TGTGCAAGTCGCTTAGAACAACTCGACAGGGAGAACACTGAAGCTTTCTTT.

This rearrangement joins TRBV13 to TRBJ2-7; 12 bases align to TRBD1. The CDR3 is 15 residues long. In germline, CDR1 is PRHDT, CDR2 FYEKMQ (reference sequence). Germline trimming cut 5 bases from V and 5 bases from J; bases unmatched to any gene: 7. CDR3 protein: CASSQSGTGGHEQYF. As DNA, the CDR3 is TGTGCCAGCAGCCAAAGTGGGACAGGGGGCCACGAGCAGTACTTC.

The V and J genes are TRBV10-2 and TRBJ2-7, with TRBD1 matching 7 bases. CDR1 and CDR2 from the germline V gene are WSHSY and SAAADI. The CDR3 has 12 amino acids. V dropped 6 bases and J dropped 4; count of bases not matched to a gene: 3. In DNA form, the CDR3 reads TGCGCCAGCAGCCCCAGGGGGTACGAGCAGTACTTC. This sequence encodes CASSPRGYEQYF.

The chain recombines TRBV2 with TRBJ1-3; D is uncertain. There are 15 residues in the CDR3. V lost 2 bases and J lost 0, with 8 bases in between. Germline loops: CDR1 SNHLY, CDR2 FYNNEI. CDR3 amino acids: CASSEWTYSGNTIYF. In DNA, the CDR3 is TGTGCCAGCAGTGAATGGACTTACTCTGGAAACACCATATATTTT.

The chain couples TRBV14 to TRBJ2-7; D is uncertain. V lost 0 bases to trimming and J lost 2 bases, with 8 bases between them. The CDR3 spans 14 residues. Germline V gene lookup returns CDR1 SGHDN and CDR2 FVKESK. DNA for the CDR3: TGTGCCAGCAGCCAAGATCTGCGTCCCTACGAGCAGTACTTC. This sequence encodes CASSQDLRPYEQYF.

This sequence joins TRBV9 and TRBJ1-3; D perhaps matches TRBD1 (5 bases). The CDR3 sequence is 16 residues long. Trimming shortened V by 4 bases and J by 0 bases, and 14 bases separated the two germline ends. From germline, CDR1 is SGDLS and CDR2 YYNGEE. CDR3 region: CASSPRGGLSGNTIYF. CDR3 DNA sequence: TGTGCCAGCAGCCCTAGGGGAGGACTCTCTGGAAACACCATATATTTT.

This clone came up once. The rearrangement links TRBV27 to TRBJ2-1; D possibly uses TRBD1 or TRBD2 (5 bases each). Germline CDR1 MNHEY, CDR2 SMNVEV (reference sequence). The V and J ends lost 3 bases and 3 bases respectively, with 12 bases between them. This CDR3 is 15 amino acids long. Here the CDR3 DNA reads TGTGCCAGCAGTTTCGTAGGGACCGTCTACAATGAGCAGTTCTTC. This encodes CASSFVGTVYNEQFF.

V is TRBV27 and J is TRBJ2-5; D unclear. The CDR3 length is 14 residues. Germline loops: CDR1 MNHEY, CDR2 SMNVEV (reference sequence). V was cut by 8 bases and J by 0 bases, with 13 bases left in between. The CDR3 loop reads CASSDLEYQETQYF. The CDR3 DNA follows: TGTGCCAGCTCGGATTTAGAGTACCAAGAGACCCAGTACTTC.

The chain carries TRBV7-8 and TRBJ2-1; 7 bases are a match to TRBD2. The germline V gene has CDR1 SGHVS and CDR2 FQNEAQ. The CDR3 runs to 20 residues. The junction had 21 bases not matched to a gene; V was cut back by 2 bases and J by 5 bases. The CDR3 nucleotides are TGTGCCAGCAGCTTAAGGTCTAGCGGAACCTTAGACCCTACTGACAATGAGCAGTTCTTC. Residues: CASSLRSSGTLDPTDNEQFF.

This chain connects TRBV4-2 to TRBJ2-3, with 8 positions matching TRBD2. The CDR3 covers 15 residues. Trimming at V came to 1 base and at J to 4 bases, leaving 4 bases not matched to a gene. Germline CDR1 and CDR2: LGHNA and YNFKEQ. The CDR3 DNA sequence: TGTGCCAGCAGCCAAGGACTAGCGAGTTCAGATACGCAGTATTTT. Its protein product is CASSQGLASSDTQYF.

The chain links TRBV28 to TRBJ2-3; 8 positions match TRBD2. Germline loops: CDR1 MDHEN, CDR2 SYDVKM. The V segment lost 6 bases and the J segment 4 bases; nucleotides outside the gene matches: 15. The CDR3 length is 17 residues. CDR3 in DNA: TGTGCCAGCAGAACCGTCGGCGGGAGGAGTACCCCAGATACGCAGTATTTT. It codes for CASRTVGGRSTPDTQYF.

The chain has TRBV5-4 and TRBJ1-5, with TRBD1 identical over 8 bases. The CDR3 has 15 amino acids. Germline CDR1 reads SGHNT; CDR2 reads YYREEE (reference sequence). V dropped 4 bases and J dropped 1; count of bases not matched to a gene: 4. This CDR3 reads CASSLRTGSNQPQHF. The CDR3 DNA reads TGTGCCAGCAGCCTGAGGACAGGGAGCAATCAGCCCCAGCATTTT.

This CDR3 reads CASSAMKGDPIGYTF. The CDR3 region has the DNA TGTGCCAGTAGTGCGATGAAAGGGGATCCTATCGGCTACACCTTC. The chain carries TRBV19 and TRBJ1-2, with TRBD1 as a possible D gene (5 bases). CDR3 size: 15 residues. V was cut by 5 bases and J by 8 bases, with 21 bases left in between. Germline CDR1 reads LNHDA; CDR2 reads SQIVND (reference sequence).

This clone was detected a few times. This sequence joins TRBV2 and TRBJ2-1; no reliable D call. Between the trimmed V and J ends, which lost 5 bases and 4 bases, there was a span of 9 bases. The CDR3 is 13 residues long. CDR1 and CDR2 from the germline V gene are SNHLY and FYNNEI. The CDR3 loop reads CASSLTGYNEQFF. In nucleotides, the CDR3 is TGTGCCAGCAGTCTCACTGGGTACAATGAGCAGTTCTTC.

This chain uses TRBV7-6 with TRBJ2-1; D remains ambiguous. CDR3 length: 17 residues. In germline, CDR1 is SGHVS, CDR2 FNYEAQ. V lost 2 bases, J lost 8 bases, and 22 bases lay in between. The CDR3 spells CASSLNGRTLRWDEQFF. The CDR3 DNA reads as TGTGCCAGCAGCTTAAATGGCAGGACCCTCCGATGGGATGAGCAGTTCTTC.

CDR3 sequence: CASQGTSGTKSSYEQYF. DNA for the CDR3: TGTGCCAGCCAAGGGACTAGCGGGACTAAAAGCTCCTACGAGCAGTACTTC. The chain couples TRBV18 to TRBJ2-7, with TRBD2 identical over 13 bases. V lost 8 bases to trimming and J lost 0 bases; unmatched junction nucleotides: 10. The CDR3 extends over 17 amino acids. Germline V gene data show CDR1 as KGHSH and CDR2 as LQKENI.